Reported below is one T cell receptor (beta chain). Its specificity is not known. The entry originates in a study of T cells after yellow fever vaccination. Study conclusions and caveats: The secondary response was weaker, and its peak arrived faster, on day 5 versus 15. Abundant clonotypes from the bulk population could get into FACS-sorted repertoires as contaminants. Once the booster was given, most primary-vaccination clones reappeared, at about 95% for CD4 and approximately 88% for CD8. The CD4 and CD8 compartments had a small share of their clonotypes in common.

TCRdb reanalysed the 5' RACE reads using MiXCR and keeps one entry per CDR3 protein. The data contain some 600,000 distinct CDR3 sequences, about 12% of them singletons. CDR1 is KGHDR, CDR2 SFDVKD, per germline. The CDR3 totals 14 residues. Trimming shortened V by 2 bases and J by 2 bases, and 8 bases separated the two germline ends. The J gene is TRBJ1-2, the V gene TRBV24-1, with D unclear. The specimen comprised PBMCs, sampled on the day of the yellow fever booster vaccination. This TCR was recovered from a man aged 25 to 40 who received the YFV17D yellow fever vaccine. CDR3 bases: TGTGCCACCAGTGATTCCCCCCAAAACTATGGCTACACCTTC. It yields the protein CATSDSPQNYGYTF.